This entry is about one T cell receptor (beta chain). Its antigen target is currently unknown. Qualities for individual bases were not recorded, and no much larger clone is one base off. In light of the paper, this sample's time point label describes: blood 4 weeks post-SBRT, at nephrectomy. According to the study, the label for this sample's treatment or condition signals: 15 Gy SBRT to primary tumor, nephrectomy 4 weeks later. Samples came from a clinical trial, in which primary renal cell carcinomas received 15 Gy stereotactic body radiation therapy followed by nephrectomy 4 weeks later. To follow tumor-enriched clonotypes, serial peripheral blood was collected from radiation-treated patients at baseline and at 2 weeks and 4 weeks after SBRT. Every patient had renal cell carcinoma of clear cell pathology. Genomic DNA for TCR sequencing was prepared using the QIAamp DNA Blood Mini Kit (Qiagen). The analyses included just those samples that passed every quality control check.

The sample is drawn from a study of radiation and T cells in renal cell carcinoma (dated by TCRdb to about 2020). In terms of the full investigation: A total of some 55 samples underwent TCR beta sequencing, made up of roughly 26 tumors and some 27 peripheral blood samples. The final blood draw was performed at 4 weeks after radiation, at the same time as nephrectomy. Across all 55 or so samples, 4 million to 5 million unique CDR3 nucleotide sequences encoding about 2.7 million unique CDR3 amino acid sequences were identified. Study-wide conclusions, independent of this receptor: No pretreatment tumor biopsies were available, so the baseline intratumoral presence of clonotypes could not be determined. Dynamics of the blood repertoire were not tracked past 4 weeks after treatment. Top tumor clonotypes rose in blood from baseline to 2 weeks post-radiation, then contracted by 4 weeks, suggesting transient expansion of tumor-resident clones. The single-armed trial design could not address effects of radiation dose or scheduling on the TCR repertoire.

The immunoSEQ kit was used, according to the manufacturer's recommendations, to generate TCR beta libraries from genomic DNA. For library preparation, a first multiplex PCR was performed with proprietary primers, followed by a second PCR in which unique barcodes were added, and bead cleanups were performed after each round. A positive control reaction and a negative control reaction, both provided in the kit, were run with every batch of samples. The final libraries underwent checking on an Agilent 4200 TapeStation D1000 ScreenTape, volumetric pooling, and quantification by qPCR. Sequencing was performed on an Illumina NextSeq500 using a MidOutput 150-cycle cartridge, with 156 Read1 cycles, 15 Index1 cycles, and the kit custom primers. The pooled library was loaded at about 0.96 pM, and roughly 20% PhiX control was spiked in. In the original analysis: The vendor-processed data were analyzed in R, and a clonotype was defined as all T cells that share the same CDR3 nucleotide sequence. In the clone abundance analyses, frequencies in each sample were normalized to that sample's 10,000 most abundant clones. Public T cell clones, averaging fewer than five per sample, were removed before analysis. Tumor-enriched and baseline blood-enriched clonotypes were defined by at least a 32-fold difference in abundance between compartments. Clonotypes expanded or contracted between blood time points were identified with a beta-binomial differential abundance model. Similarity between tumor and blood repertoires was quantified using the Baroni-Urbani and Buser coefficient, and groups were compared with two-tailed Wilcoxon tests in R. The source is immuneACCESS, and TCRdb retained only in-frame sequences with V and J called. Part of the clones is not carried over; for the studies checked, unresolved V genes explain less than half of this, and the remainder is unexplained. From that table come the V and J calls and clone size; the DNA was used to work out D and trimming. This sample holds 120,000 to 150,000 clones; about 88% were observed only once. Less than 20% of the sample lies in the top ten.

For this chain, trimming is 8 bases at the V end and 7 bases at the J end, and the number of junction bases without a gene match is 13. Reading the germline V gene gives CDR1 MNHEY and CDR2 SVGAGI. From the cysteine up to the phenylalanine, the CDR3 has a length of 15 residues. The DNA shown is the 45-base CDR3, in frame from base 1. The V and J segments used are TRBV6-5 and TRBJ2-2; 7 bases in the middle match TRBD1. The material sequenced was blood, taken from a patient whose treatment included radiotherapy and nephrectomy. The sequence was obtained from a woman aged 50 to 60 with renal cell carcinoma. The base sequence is TGTGCCAGCCACCGGAGACAGGGCGTTAGCGGGGAGCTGTTTTTT. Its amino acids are CASHRRQGVSGELFF.